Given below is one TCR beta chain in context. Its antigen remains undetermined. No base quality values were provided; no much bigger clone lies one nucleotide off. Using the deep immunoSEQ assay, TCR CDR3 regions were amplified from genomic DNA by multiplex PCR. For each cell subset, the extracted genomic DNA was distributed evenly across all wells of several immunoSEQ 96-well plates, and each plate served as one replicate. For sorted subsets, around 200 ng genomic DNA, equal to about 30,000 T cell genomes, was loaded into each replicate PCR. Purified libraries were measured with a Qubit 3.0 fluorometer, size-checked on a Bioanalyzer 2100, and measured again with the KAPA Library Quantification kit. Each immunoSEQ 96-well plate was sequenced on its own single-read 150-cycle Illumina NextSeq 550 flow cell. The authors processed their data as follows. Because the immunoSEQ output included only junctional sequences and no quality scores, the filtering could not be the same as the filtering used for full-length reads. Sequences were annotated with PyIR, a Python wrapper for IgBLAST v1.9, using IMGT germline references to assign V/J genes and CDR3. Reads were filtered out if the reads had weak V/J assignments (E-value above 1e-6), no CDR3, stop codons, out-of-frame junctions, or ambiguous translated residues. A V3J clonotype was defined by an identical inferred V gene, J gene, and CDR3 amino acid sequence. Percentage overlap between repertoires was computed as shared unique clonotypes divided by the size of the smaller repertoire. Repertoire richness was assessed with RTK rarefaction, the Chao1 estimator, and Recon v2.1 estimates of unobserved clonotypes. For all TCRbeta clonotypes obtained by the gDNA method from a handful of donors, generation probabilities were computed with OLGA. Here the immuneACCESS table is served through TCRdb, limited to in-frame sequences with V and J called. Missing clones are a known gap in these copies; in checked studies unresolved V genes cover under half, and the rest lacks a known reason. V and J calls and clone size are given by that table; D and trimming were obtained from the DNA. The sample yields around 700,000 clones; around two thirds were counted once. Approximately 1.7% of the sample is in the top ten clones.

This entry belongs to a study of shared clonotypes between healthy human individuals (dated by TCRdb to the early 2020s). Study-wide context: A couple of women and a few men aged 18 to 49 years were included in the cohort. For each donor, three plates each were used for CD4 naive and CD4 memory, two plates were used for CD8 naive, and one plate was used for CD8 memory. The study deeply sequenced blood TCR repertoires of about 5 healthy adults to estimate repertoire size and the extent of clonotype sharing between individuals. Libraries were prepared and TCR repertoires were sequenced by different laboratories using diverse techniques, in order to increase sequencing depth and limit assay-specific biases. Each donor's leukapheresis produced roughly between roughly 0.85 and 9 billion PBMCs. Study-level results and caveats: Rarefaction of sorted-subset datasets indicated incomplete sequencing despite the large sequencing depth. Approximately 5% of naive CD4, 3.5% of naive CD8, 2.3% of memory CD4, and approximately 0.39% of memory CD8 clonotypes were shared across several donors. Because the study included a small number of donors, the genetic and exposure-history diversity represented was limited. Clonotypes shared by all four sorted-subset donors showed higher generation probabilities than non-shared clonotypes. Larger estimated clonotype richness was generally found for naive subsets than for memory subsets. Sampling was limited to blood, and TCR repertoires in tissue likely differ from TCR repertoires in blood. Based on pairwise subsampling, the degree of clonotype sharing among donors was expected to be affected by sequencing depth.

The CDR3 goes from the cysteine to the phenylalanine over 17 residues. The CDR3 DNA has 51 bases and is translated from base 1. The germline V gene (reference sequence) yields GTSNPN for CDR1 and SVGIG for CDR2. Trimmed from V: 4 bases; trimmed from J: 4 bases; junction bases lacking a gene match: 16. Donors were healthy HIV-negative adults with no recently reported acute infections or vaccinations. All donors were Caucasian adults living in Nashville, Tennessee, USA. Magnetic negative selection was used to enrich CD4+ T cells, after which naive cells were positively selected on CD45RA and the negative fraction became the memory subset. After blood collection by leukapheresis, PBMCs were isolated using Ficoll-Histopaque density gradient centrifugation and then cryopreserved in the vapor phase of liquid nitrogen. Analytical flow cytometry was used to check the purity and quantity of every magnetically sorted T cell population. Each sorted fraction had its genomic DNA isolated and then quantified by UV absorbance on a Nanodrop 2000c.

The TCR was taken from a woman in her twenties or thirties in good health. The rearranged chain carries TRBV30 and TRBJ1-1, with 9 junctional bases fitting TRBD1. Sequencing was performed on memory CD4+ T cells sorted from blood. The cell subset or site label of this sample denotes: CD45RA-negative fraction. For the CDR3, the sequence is CAWTHRTGDVVGTEAFF. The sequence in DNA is TGTGCCTGGACCCACCGGACAGGGGATGTAGTTGGCACTGAAGCTTTCTTT.